The 19 T cell receptor beta chains listed next were all sequenced from one sample in a study of cytotoxic CD8 clonotypes in ibrutinib-treated CLL. The method was immunoSEQ multiplex PCR; TCRdb's version includes in-frame clones alone and lacks a portion of them. Of approximately 30,000 clones in the sample, more than 60% were seen once. The sample here was PBMCs, taken after 24 months of ibrutinib treatment. The receptors here all came from a human donor with chronic lymphocytic leukemia.

This clone has more than one count but fewer than ten. The rearrangement links TRBV27 to TRBJ2-1, with 10 positions matching TRBD2. V lost 10 bases to trimming and J lost 4 bases; unmatched junction nucleotides: 4. This CDR3 has 13 residues. CDR1 and CDR2 (germline): MNHEY, SMNVEV (reference sequence). CDR3 nucleotide sequence: TGTGCCACCACTAGCGGGGAATACAATGAGCAGTTCTTC. Translating gives CATTSGEYNEQFF.

This chain uses TRBV7-2 with TRBJ1-2; D is unresolved. The germline V gene has CDR1 SGHTA and CDR2 FQGNSA. This CDR3 contains 14 residues. V was shortened by 1 base and J by 8 bases, with 14 bases between the two germline ends. In nucleotides, the CDR3 is TGTGCCAGCAGCTTAGGTGGCTCCCGAGGGGGCTACACCTTC. The encoded protein is CASSLGGSRGGYTF.

The chain combines TRBV18 with TRBJ1-1, with a weak D call TRBD1 (6 bases). Germline V gives CDR1 KGHSH, CDR2 LQKENI. The CDR3 totals 14 residues. V gave up 6 bases and J gave up 5 bases, with 16 bases separating them. CDR3 sequence: CASSVGGAGTEAFF. DNA of the CDR3: TGTGCCAGCTCCGTGGGGGGGGCCGGGACTGAAGCTTTCTTT.

In the case of this clone: The conserved closing phenylalanine or tryptophan is absent in this CDR3, likely reflecting a read error. It is unclear where the CDR3 begins or ends on the DNA, so no DNA is shown, and the CDR3 is as TCRdb lists it. The V and J genes are TRBV6-5 and TRBJ2-7. Germline V gene lookup returns CDR1 MNHEY and CDR2 SVGAGI. The CDR3 is 11 amino acids long, termini counted. The CDR3 is CASSYVGKSTS.

The CDR3 DNA reads as TGTGCCAGTAGTATTGGGGACGCAGCCTACGAGCAGTACTTC. It encodes CASSIGDAAYEQYF. The chain is built from TRBV19 and TRBJ2-7, with D perhaps matching TRBD1 or TRBD2 (5 bases each). The ends were cut back, 3 bases at V and 2 bases at J, with 11 bases in the middle. This CDR3 is built from 14 residues. The V gene's germline CDR1 is LNHDA and CDR2 SQIVND (reference sequence).

J is TRBJ2-3 and V is TRBV7-3; D not resolved. CDR3 length: 15 amino acids. Germline loops: CDR1 SGHTA, CDR2 FQGTGA. Trimming took 5 bases from V and 2 from J, leaving 14 bases between them. Here the CDR3 DNA reads TGTGCCAGCAGCCTTGACGCTGGGGTCACAGATACGCAGTATTTT. Protein: CASSLDAGVTDTQYF.

CDR3 DNA: TGTGCCAGCAGTGAGGGGCGCGACAGAGCTGGCTACACCTTC. As protein: CASSEGRDRAGYTF. The chain employs TRBV6-1 and TRBJ1-2, with a weak D call TRBD1 (5 bases). CDR1 is MNHNS and CDR2 is SASEGT in the germline V gene. With 3 bases removed from V and 7 bases from J, the gap between germline ends came to 15 bases. This CDR3 has 14 amino acids.

The chain combines TRBV11-2 with TRBJ2-1; unclear D gene. This CDR3 is 12 amino acids long. Germline V gene sequence: CDR1 SGHAT, CDR2 FQNNGV. Trimming took 3 bases from V and 5 from J, leaving 5 bases between them. The DNA for the CDR3 is TGTGCCAGCAGCTTTTCCGACAATGAGCAGTTCTTC. This translates into CASSFSDNEQFF.

V is TRBV6-6 and J is TRBJ2-2, with 8 bases aligning to TRBD1. Trimming took 2 bases from V and 8 from J; bases not matched to a gene: 10. Germline lookup yields CDR1 MNHNY and CDR2 SVGAGI (reference sequence). CDR3 length: 16 amino acids. CDR3 region: CASSYRGQGISGELFF. The CDR3 DNA reads TGTGCCAGCAGTTACCGCGGACAGGGCATATCGGGGGAGCTGTTTTTT.

The gene calls are TRBV29-1 and TRBJ1-1; no definite D call. The V end lost 1 base, the J end lost 0 bases, and 6 bases lay between the germline ends. The germline V gene has CDR1 SQVTM and CDR2 ANQGSEA. CDR3 length: 13 amino acids. Here the CDR3 DNA reads TGCAGCGTTGAAGTAGGCATGAACACTGAAGCTTTCTTT. Translated: CSVEVGMNTEAFF.

The chain recombines TRBV7-9 with TRBJ2-1, with D unresolved. This CDR3 spans 15 amino acids. The ends were cut back, 4 bases at V and 5 bases at J, with 15 bases in the middle. Germline values: CDR1 SEHNR, CDR2 FQNEAQ (reference sequence). The CDR3 protein is CASSSPLGSHNEQFF. Here the CDR3 DNA reads TGTGCCAGCAGCTCCCCCCTCGGGTCTCACAATGAGCAGTTCTTC.

This clone was observed a handful of times. This chain links TRBV5-1 with TRBJ1-2; 7 bases agree with TRBD1. Germline V gene sequence: CDR1 SGHRS, CDR2 YFSETQ. The ends lost 3 bases at V and 4 bases at J; junction bases unmatched: 3. The CDR3 is 13 residues long. DNA of the CDR3: TGCGCCAGCAGCTCGACAGGGCCCTATGGCTACACCTTC. Its protein product is CASSSTGPYGYTF.

The rearrangement uses TRBV5-6 and TRBJ1-1; D is perhaps TRBD1 (5 bases). The V end lost 0 bases, the J end lost 11 bases, and 14 bases lay between the germline ends. CDR1 is SGHDT and CDR2 is YYEEEE in the germline V gene. There are 13 residues in the CDR3. Written as DNA, the CDR3 is TGTGCCAGCAGCTTGGGGGGGATGCTAACCGCTTTCTTT. It translates to CASSLGGMLTAFF.

In this sample, this clone turned up once. This chain links TRBV21-1 with TRBJ2-5. TRBV21-1 is annotated as a pseudogene. The CDR3 is made up of 14 amino acids. The CDR3 reads CASSKVNVGETQYF. The CDR3 DNA is TGTGCCAGCAGCAAAGTTAACGTGGGAGAGACCCAGTACTTC.

The V gene is TRBV7-8, the J gene TRBJ1-4, with 8 bases that match TRBD1. V was pared by 5 bases and J by 13 bases, with 12 bases of the junction left unmatched. The CDR3 extends over 14 amino acids. Germline values: CDR1 SGHVS, CDR2 FQNEAQ. The CDR3 DNA reads TGTGCCAGCAGCGCGCGGGACAGGCCGAGGGGACTGTTTTTT. Protein: CASSARDRPRGLFF.

The V call is TRBV5-1, the J call TRBJ2-3; weak D call: TRBD1 (6 bases). Germline CDR1 reads SGHRS; CDR2 reads YFSETQ. Trimming stripped 1 base from V and 0 bases from J, with 9 bases between. The CDR3 runs to 15 residues. The CDR3 sequence: CASSLPTGSTDTQYF. The DNA of the CDR3 is TGCGCCAGCAGCTTGCCTACAGGGAGCACAGATACGCAGTATTTT.

The rearrangement links TRBV4-2 to TRBJ2-7; D is ambiguous. The germline V gene has CDR1 LGHNA and CDR2 YNFKEQ. The length of the CDR3 is 13 residues. V was trimmed by 0 bases and J by 6 bases, leaving 9 bases between them. This CDR3 reads CASSQDLTSEQYF. CDR3 DNA sequence: TGTGCCAGCAGCCAAGATTTAACCTCCGAGCAGTACTTC.

This chain connects TRBV28 to TRBJ2-3, with 11 nucleotides matching TRBD2. This CDR3 comprises 16 residues. Germline V gene data show CDR1 as MDHEN and CDR2 as SYDVKM. V trimming: 6 bases; J trimming: 1 base; junction bases outside the gene matches: 6. The chain's CDR3 is CASSSGLAGGTDTQYF. The CDR3 nucleotides read TGTGCCAGCAGCTCTGGACTAGCGGGCGGCACAGATACGCAGTATTTT.

This clone was seen only once. V and J are TRBV28 and TRBJ2-3; 8 bases fit TRBD2. CDR3 length: 16 amino acids. J was trimmed by 3 bases and V by 5 bases; bases with no gene match: 10. The germline V gene has CDR1 MDHEN and CDR2 SYDVKM. The CDR3: CASSAWGRGGTDTQYF. The CDR3 DNA follows: TGTGCCAGCAGTGCCTGGGGACGGGGGGGGACAGATACGCAGTATTTT.